This T cell receptor beta chain was recovered during a study of human T cells and chemical hapten exposure. Background on the study: An approximately 2 cm by approximately 2 cm inner upper arm patch received 2% DPC for sensitization.

TCRdb redid the calling of the RACE reads with MiXCR, one entry per CDR3 protein. The repertoire holds roughly 200,000 distinct CDR3 sequences, with around 24% as singletons. This clonotype was observed a handful of times. As to time point: patch test 1, 2 weeks after DPC sensitization. The treatment denotes: therapeutic diphenylcyclopropenone sensitization with weekly scalp DPC. This receptor was identified in a woman aged 45 to 65 with alopecia areata. Some clones in this sample may be carry-over from other donors' samples. The specimen was whole blood, collected in connection with sensitization to the hapten diphenylcyclopropenone (DPC).

The DNA for the CDR3 is TGCAGCGTTGCAGGGTCCTACGAGCAGTACTTC. This translates into CSVAGSYEQYF. This rearrangement joins TRBV29-1 to TRBJ2-7; D may be TRBD1 (5 bases). There are 11 residues in the CDR3. Germline V gene lookup returns CDR1 SQVTM and CDR2 ANQGSEA. V was trimmed by 4 bases and J by 1 base, leaving 5 bases between them.